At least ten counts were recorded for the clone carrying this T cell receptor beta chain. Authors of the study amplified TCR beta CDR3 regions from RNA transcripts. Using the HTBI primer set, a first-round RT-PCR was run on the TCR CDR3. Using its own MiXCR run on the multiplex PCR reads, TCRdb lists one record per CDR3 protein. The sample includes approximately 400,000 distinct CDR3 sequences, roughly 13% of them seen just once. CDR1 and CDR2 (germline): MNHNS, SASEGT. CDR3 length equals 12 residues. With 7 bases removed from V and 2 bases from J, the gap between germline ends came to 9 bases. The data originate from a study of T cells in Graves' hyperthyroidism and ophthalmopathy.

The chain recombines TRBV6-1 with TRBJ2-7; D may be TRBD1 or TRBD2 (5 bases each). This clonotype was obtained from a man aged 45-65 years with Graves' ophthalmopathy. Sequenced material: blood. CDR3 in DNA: TGTGCCAGCAAGGGGAGCGCCTACGAGCAGTACTTC. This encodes CASKGSAYEQYF.